The source of this TCR beta chain is a study of blood T cell repertoires in COVID-19. Libraries were prepared by immunoSEQ multiplex PCR; TCRdb keeps only in-frame clonotypes and omits some of them. The sample includes several thousand clones, 80% to 90% of them seen just once. This CDR3 region has 15 residues. The V and J ends lost 2 bases and 5 bases, in that order; junction bases with no gene match: 8. Germline V gives CDR1 MNHNS, CDR2 SASEGT. This receptor was obtained from a human donor in a cohort sampled during active COVID-19. The chain recombines TRBV6-1 with TRBJ1-2, with 7 positions matching TRBD1. Sequencing was done on a sample of peripheral blood. The CDR3 region is CASSEMRDSMYGYTF. CDR3 nucleotides: TGTGCCAGCAGTGAAATGCGGGACAGTATGTATGGCTACACCTTC.